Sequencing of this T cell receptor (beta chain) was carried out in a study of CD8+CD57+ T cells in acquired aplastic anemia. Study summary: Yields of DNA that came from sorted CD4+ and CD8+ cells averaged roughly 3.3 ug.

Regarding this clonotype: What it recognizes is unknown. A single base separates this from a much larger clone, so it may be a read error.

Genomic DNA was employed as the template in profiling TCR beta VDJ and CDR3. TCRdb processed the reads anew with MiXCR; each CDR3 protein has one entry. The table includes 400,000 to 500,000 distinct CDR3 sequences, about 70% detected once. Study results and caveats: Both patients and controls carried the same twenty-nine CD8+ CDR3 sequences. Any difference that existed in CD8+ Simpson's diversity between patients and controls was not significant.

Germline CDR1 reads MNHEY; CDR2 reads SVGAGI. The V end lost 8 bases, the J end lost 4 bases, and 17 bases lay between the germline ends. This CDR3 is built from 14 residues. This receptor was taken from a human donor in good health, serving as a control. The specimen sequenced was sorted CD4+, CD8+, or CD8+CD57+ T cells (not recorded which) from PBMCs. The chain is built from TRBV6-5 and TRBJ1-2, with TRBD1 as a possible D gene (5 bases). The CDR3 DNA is TGTGCCAGCGGGACCCCCAGGGCCGGCTATGGCTACACCTTC. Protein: CASGTPRAGYGYTF.